This T cell receptor (beta chain) was profiled in a study of the immune and genomic landscape of osteosarcoma. Overall study context: Roughly 67% had unfavorable pathologic response to standard therapy. About 81% presented with localized disease at diagnosis. Study findings and constraints: Reference clonality came from outside normal skin and healthy blood, not matched tissue.

This CDR3 is built from 16 residues. The germline gives CDR1 GTSNPN, CDR2 SVGIG (reference sequence). Trimming removed 2 bases from V and 4 bases from J; junction bases left unmatched: 4. This clone was observed a single time. Its specificity is not known. TCRdb keeps only in-frame clones here, not all; method: immunoSEQ multiplex PCR. The table has approximately 5,900 clones, around 68% seen once; the top ten hold approximately 15%. Poor-prognosis osteosarcoma patients supplied post-treatment primary, local recurrence and metastasis tumor specimens. V and J are TRBV30 and TRBJ1-6; TRBD1 agrees at 11 bases. Sample: osteosarcoma tumor tissue from the lung. The TCR sequence derives from a human donor with osteosarcoma. In nucleotides, the CDR3 is TGTGCCTGGAGTAAGGGGACAGGGGGTTATAATTCACCCCTCCACTTT. It encodes CAWSKGTGGYNSPLHF.